Presented here are 9 T cell receptor beta chains from one specimen sequenced in a study of T-cell reconstitution after alpha-beta-depleted transplantation in children. Unique molecular identifiers tagged the TCRbeta library. TCRdb re-analysed the PCR reads in MiXCR, keeping a single row per CDR3 protein. The table has around 600,000 distinct CDR3 sequences, roughly a tenth seen once. The sample was PBMCs from the stem cell graft donor, taken from the stem cell graft. Source of these receptors: a human donor who donated a stem cell graft to a child with acute myeloid leukemia.

The chain has TRBV7-9 and TRBJ2-7, with D perhaps TRBD1 (6 bases). The CDR3 is made up of 14 amino acids. Trimming pared 5 bases from V and 2 bases from J, leaving 13 bases between. Germline values: CDR1 SEHNR, CDR2 FQNEAQ (reference sequence). In DNA, the CDR3 is TGTGCCAGCAGCCACAGGGTCACCCCCTACGAGCAGTACTTC. It codes for CASSHRVTPYEQYF.

This clonotype was observed a handful of times. The V and J genes are TRBV5-1 and TRBJ1-1, with 10 nucleotides matching TRBD1. The V segment lost 7 bases and the J segment 12 bases; nucleotides outside the gene matches: 6. The CDR3 loop spans 11 amino acids. Germline loops: CDR1 SGHRS, CDR2 YFSETQ. CDR3 sequence (DNA): TGCGCCAGCGGGACAGGGGTTTCTTCTTTCTTT. Translated, it gives CASGTGVSSFF.

This clonotype was picked up a small number of times. The chain's CDR3 is CASSPRRGTGELFF. For the CDR3, the DNA is TGTGCCAGCTCACCACGCAGGGGCACCGGGGAGCTGTTTTTT. V is TRBV18 and J is TRBJ2-2; the D gene is possibly TRBD1 (6 bases). Germline V gene sequence: CDR1 KGHSH, CDR2 LQKENI. V lost 1 base to trimming and J lost 4 bases, with 7 bases between them. The CDR3 runs 14 residues.

A few counts support this clonotype. The chain uses TRBV6-2 or TRBV6-3 and TRBJ2-1; 11 positions match TRBD2. V was pared by 9 bases and J by 9 bases, with 10 bases of the junction left unmatched. CDR1 and CDR2 (germline): MNHEY, SVGEGT. CDR3 size: 14 residues. For the CDR3, the DNA is TGTGCCAGTTCACTACTAGCGGGAGAGGGTGAGCAGTTCTTC. Amino acids: CASSLLAGEGEQFF.

This clonotype appeared many times. The chain uses TRBV7-9 and TRBJ1-1; TRBD1 is a possible D gene (6 bases). The CDR3 runs 14 residues. Trimming left V 5 bases short and J 4 bases short, with 14 bases between. Germline CDR1 SEHNR, CDR2 FQNEAQ (reference sequence). The CDR3 region is CASSKDSFFTEAFF. As DNA, the CDR3 is TGTGCCAGCAGCAAGGACAGTTTTTTCACTGAAGCTTTCTTT.

This clonotype came up a few times. V and J are TRBV25-1 and TRBJ2-1; weak D call: TRBD2 (7 bases). There are 14 residues in the CDR3. V dropped 6 bases and J dropped 6 bases, with 15 bases sitting between them. Germline V gives CDR1 MGHDK, CDR2 SYGVNS. The CDR3 spells CASSRGAPGNEQFF. The CDR3 nucleotides read TGTGCCAGCAGCCGGGGGGCCCCAGGCAATGAGCAGTTCTTC.

The DNA of the CDR3 is TGCGCCAGCAGCCAAGGCCGCGCCCTGTTTTTT. Protein product: CASSQGRALFF. The V call is TRBV4-3, the J call TRBJ1-4; unclear D gene. Trimming shortened V by 1 base and J by 14 bases, and 8 bases separated the two germline ends. The CDR3 has 11 amino acids. CDR1 LGHNA and CDR2 YSLEER come from the germline V gene.

This clonotype was found a few times. This chain joins TRBV6-1 and TRBJ1-4; D possibly corresponds to TRBD1 (5 bases). V was pared by 6 bases and J by 4 bases, with 15 bases between. The CDR3 covers 15 residues. The germline V gene has CDR1 MNHNS and CDR2 SASEGT. Here the CDR3 DNA reads TGTGCCAGCAGCCGACGGGGGAACCGTAATGAAAAACTGTTTTTT. This gives the protein CASSRRGNRNEKLFF.

This chain uses TRBV12-3 or TRBV12-4 with TRBJ1-3; D not certain. The CDR3 runs to 14 residues. Trimming shortened V by 6 bases and J by 4 bases, and 13 bases separated the two germline ends. In DNA, the CDR3 is TGTGCCAGCAGGCAAGGGCTCGCCGGAAACACCATATATTTT. Amino acid sequence: CASRQGLAGNTIYF.